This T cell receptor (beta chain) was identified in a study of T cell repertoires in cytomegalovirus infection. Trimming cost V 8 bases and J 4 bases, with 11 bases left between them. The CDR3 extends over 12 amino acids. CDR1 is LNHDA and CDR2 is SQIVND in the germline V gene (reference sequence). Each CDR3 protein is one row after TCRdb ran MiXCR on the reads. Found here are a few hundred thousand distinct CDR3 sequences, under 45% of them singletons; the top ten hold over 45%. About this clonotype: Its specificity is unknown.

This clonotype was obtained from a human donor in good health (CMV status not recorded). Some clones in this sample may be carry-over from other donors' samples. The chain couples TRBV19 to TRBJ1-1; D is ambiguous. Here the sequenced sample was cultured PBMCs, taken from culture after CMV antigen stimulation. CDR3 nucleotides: TGTGCCAGTGCGGTCGGTGGCACTGAAGCTTTCTTT. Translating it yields CASAVGGTEAFF. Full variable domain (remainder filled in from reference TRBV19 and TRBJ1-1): DGGITQSPKYLFRKEGQNVTLSCEQNLNHDAMYWYRQDPGQGLRLIYYSQIVNDFQKGDIAEGYSVSREKKESFPLTVTSAQKNPTAFYLCASAVGGTEAFFGQGTRLTVV.